A single sample is the source of the 15 T cell receptor beta chains below, sequenced in a study of cytomegalovirus exposure and HLA in healthy donors. Researchers ran the PCR with 60 Vbeta and 13 Jbeta primers. Measured with immunoSEQ multiplex PCR; TCRdb has only the in-frame clones, and not every one. This table holds 130,000 to 150,000 clones, roughly 80% found once. The material sequenced was PBMCs. The receptors stem from a man aged 18 to 35 in good health and CMV-seronegative.

The chain is built from TRBV5-1 and TRBJ2-7, with TRBD1 matching over 8 bases. This CDR3 comprises 13 residues. Germline CDR1 and CDR2: SGHRS and YFSETQ. With 0 bases clipped from V and 9 bases from J, the junction kept 5 bases outside the gene matches. The CDR3 DNA reads as TGCGCCAGCAGCTTGGAGGCAGGGGGCGGGCAGTACTTC. Encoded protein: CASSLEAGGGQYF.

Comments on this clone: One junction end disagrees with the germline gene, perhaps due to a read error. The sample has other DNA sequences that encode this CDR3 too. The chain is built from TRBV7-9 and TRBJ2-7, with 12 nucleotides matching TRBD2. Germline V gene data show CDR1 as SEHNR and CDR2 as FQNEAQ (reference sequence). This CDR3 is 15 amino acids long. The CDR3 DNA reads as TGTGCCAGCAGCCTAGCGGGGGGGCCGACCTACGAGCAGTACTTC. It yields the protein CASSLAGGPTYEQYF.

As DNA, the CDR3 is TGTGCCGGTTTACGGGGGACCCCCTATGGCTACACCTTC. Translation gives CAGLRGTPYGYTF. V gene TRBV30 combines with J gene TRBJ1-2; D is possibly TRBD1 (5 bases). Trimming removed 8 bases at V and 4 bases at J, with 17 bases between. This CDR3 contains 13 residues. Per germline, CDR1 GTSNPN and CDR2 SVGIG (reference sequence). Full variable domain (outside the CDR3, taken from reference TRBV30 and TRBJ1-2): SQTIHQWPATLVQPVGSPLSLECTVEGTSNPNLYWYRQAAGRGLQLLFYSVGIGQISSEVPQNLSASRPQDRQFILSSKKLLLSDSGFYLCAGLRGTPYGYTFGSGTRLTVV.

The chain recombines TRBV7-2 with TRBJ2-2; D remains ambiguous. The CDR3 has 13 residues. Between the trimmed V and J ends, which lost 3 bases and 6 bases, there was a span of 8 bases. CDR1 is SGHTA and CDR2 is FQGNSA in the germline V gene. CDR3 nucleotide sequence: TGTGCCAGCAGCTTCACGGGTTCCGGGGAGCTGTTTTTT. Protein product: CASSFTGSGELFF.

The genes are TRBV9 and TRBJ1-6, with D possibly being TRBD1 (5 bases). CDR1 and CDR2 from the germline V gene are SGDLS and YYNGEE. The CDR3 totals 13 residues. Trimming left V 3 bases short and J 9 bases short, with 10 bases between. CDR3 amino acids: CASSGGGVSPLHF. The CDR3 DNA reads as TGTGCCAGCAGCGGCGGAGGGGTTTCACCCCTCCACTTT.

A note on this clone: Compared with germline, one end of the junction differs, possibly owing to a read error. This chain joins TRBV4-1 and TRBJ2-1, with 7 bases that match TRBD2. The germline CDR1 and CDR2 sequences are MGHRA and YSYEKL. The CDR3 totals 12 residues. CDR3 in amino acids: CASSPGLSQLVF. The DNA of the CDR3 is TGCGCCAGCAGCCCGGGACTAAGTCAACTGGTCTTC.

The CDR3 here is CASSLGPGGNSPLHF. The CDR3 DNA reads as TGTGCCAGCAGCTTGGGCCCGGGTGGGAATTCACCCCTCCACTTT. The V and J genes are TRBV5-6 and TRBJ1-6; D ambiguous. CDR3 length: 15 amino acids. V shed 0 bases and J shed 7 bases, with 11 bases lying between them. Germline V gene sequence: CDR1 SGHDT, CDR2 YYEEEE.

Points on this clone: Sequence at one end of the junction differs from germline and may be a read error. The genes are TRBV7-9 and TRBJ1-3; D perhaps matches TRBD1 (6 bases). Germline CDR1 reads SEHNR; CDR2 reads FQNEAQ (reference sequence). CDR3 length: 15 amino acids. Here the CDR3 DNA reads TGTTCCAGCAGTTCGACAGGTTTCTCTGGAAACACCATATATTTT. Amino acid sequence: CSSSSTGFSGNTIYF.

The chain carries TRBV7-9 and TRBJ2-7; possible D gene TRBD2, 6 bases. V gave up 8 bases and J gave up 3 bases, with 17 bases separating them. This CDR3 comprises 14 residues. Germline V CDR1 and CDR2: SEHNR, FQNEAQ (reference sequence). CDR3 sequence (DNA): TGTGCCAGCGGGGGGAGAGGAGCGAACTACGAGCAGTACTTC. It specifies CASGGRGANYEQYF.

The chain links TRBV5-4 to TRBJ2-7; tentative D call: TRBD2 (6 bases). The CDR3 is made up of 14 amino acids. The germline V and J ends were trimmed by 3 bases and 1 base, with 11 bases remaining between them. Germline lookup yields CDR1 SGHNT and CDR2 YYREEE (reference sequence). CDR3 amino acids: CASSSTGGSYEQYF. The CDR3 DNA sequence: TGTGCCAGCAGCTCGACTGGGGGGTCCTACGAGCAGTACTTC.

This chain joins TRBV18 and TRBJ1-1; D may be TRBD1 (5 bases). CDR1 is KGHSH and CDR2 is LQKENI in the germline V gene. The V gene lost 1 base and the J gene lost 1 base, with 10 bases spanning the gap. CDR3 length: 15 residues. The CDR3 bases are TGTGCCAGCTCACCACTTAGACAGACGAACACTGAAGCTTTCTTT. It yields the protein CASSPLRQTNTEAFF.

DNA for the CDR3: TGTGCCAGCAGCGTAGGTGGGACAGGGAACTACGAGCAGTACTTC. Translation gives CASSVGGTGNYEQYF. This chain links TRBV9 with TRBJ2-5; TRBD1 matches 9 bases. The DNA matches TRBJ2-7 better at its end, which makes the J call doubtful. CDR1 is SGDLS and CDR2 is YYNGEE in the germline V gene. This CDR3 region has 15 residues.

This chain joins TRBV6-1 and TRBJ1-1, with 9 bases aligning to TRBD1. Germline V gene sequence: CDR1 MNHNS, CDR2 SASEGT. The ends lost 2 bases at V and 7 bases at J; junction bases unmatched: 11. The CDR3 has 16 amino acids. CDR3 coding DNA: TGTGCCAGCAGTGAAAAGGTGGGACAGGGAGGCTGTGAAGCTTTCTTT. Residues: CASSEKVGQGGCEAFF.

The J gene is TRBJ1-2, the V gene TRBV4-3, with D possibly being TRBD1 (6 bases). Trimming removed 4 bases at V and 8 bases at J, with 20 bases between. Germline CDR1 LGHNA, CDR2 YSLEER. The CDR3 loop spans 15 amino acids. The CDR3, as DNA: TGCGCCAGCAGCCGATATCAGGGGTCCCAGGAGGGCTACACCTTC. Translated: CASSRYQGSQEGYTF.

The chain is built from TRBV7-6 and TRBJ2-3; tentative D call: TRBD2 (6 bases). The CDR3 contains 16 residues. Germline values: CDR1 SGHVS, CDR2 FNYEAQ. Trimming shortened V by 7 bases and J by 5 bases, and 22 bases separated the two germline ends. The CDR3 DNA reads TGTGCCAGCAACCAATATGGGGGAGGCGGGCAAGATACGCAGTATTTT. Translated, it gives CASNQYGGGGQDTQYF.